The clone carrying this T cell receptor (beta chain) was detected a few times. It is likely a read error: a sequence one base away is far more abundant. Measured with immunoSEQ multiplex PCR; TCRdb has only the in-frame clones, and not every one. The data contain about 1.1 million clones, about 80% of them singletons. The CDR3 extends over 12 amino acids. Germline V gene sequence: CDR1 MNHEY, CDR2 SMNVEV (reference sequence). Trimming removed 6 bases from V and 4 bases from J, with 10 bases in between. This entry belongs to a study of shared clonotypes between healthy human individuals. The overall study: Each donor contributed plates that comprised three CD4 naive, three CD4 memory, two CD8 naive and one CD8 memory.

This clonotype was sampled from a man aged 18 to 30 in good health. Some clones in this sample may be carry-over from other donors' samples. The V call is TRBV27, the J call TRBJ2-7; no clear D. The sequencing sample was made of memory CD4+ T cells from PBMCs. Subset meaning: CD45RA-negative fraction. CDR3 coding DNA: TGTGCCAGCAGGCCCCCCTCGTACGAGCAGTACTTC. Protein sequence: CASRPPSYEQYF.